The following is a TCR beta chain sequence with its context. This clone's antigen is unknown. The input lacks base qualities; no much larger clone sits a single base away. CDR1 MDHEN and CDR2 SYDVKM are derived from the germline V gene. Trimming removed 9 bases from V and 8 bases from J, leaving 10 bases between the germline ends. CDR3 length: 10 amino acids, cysteine to phenylalanine. Solely the CDR3 DNA is kept, with 30 bases framed from the first base. In the prospective study, participants were about 18 to 100 years old, resided in 24 geographic areas of the United States, and were enrolled through a virtual design. Cohort assignment in the prospective study relied on participant-reported clinical history from a screening survey and a study questionnaire. In the prospective study, whole blood, serum and a nasopharyngeal or oropharyngeal swab were collected from each participant by mobile phlebotomists. Prospective study participants could optionally give additional blood draws and questionnaires over an approximately 2-month period. Before DNA extraction, prospective study blood samples were shipped either frozen or at room temperature.

This record comes from a study of blood T cell repertoires in COVID-19 (TCRdb year 2020). Broadly, across the study: Samples from collaborators originated in the United States, Italy and Spain and spanned both the acute and convalescent phases of COVID-19. The prospective study material was composed of cDNA or gDNA derived from T cells, B-cell-depleted T cells, or PBMCs. Subjects who had been exposed to COVID-19, were actively infected with it, or had recovered from it provided the deeply sampled blood TCRbeta repertoires that made up the dataset. The repertoires were released in a freely available public database meant as a resource for research on the immune response to SARS-CoV-2. The samples were drawn from the first 160 participants of the ongoing ImmuneRACE study and from roughly 1,300 subjects provided by 6 global collaborators. Nearly every sample came with metadata listing a de-identified subject ID, COVID-19 status, age in years and sex. Where available, HLA class I and class II types were obtained from metadata supplied by the sample provider rather than from assay-based typing.

TCRbeta CDR3 regions were amplified from genomic DNA by means of the immunoSEQ Assay, a bias-controlled multiplex PCR. The study's processing was this. The number of nucleated cells in each sample was estimated by amplification of reference gene primers within the assay. To quantify the absolute abundance of each unique TCRbeta CDR3 rearrangement, sequence reads were collapsed and filtered. For each sample, productive Simpson clonality was calculated as the square root of Simpson's diversity index over productive rearrangements. TCRdb's version of the immuneACCESS table is confined to in-frame rearrangements and falls short of the full clone set. An unresolved V gene accounts for under half of the shortfall where checked; the remainder is of unknown origin. V, J and clone size derive from that table, while D and trimming were established from the DNA sequence. The sample table records around 130,000 clones; under 90% of these occur just once. The ten largest account for more than 2% of the sample.

Points the paper makes about the study in general: Clinical and demographic metadata were provided uncurated, with the amount varying by source and participant.

This TCR derives from a man aged 35 to 55 with acute COVID-19. Material for sequencing was PBMCs or T cells enriched from blood (not recorded which). Recombination linked TRBV28 to TRBJ1-1, with the identity of the D gene unclear. The DNA sequence is TGTGCCAGTGGACTGTTGGAAGCTTTCTTT. Its translation is CASGLLEAFF.